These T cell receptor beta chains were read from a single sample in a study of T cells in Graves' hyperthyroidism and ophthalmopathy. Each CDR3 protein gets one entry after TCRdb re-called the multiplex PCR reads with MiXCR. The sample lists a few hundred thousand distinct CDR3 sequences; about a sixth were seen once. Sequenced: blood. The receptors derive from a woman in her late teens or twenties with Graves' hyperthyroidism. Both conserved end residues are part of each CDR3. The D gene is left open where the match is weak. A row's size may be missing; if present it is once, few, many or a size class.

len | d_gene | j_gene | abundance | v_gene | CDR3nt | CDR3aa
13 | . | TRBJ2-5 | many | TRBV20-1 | TGCAGTGCTATTAGGAGGGCCTTAGAGACCCAGTACTTC | CSAIRRALETQYF
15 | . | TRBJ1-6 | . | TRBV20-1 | TGCAGTGCCACGACGGCGAGCTCCTATAATTCACCCCTCCACTTT | CSATTASSYNSPLHF
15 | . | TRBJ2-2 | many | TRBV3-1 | TGTGCCAGCAGCCAAGTTCGGGCGGGCACCGGGGAGCTGTTTTTT | CASSQVRAGTGELFF
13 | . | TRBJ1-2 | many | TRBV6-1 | TGTGCCAGCAGGCCAACAGAAAACTATGGCTACACCTTC | CASRPTENYGYTF
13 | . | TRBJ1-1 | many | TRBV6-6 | TGTGCCAGCAGTTACGGACAGAACACTGAAGCTTTCTTT | CASSYGQNTEAFF
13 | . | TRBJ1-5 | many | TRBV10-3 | TGTGCCATCACTGGGGACCTAAATCAGCCCCAGCATTTT | CAITGDLNQPQHF
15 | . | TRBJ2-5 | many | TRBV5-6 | TGTGCCAGCAGCCAAACCCCGGGGCGCGAGGAGACCCAGTACTTC | CASSQTPGREETQYF
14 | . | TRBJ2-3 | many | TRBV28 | TGTGCCAGCAGTTTAGAGCTCGGCACAGATACGCAGTATTTT | CASSLELGTDTQYF
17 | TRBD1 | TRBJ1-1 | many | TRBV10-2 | TGCGCCAGCAGAACGAAGGGACAGGGGGTAGTGAACACTGAAGCTTTCTTT | CASRTKGQGVVNTEAFF
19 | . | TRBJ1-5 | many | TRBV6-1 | TGTGCCAGCAGTGAAGGGCCAATCGAGCAGGGCAGATTCAATCAGCCCCAGCATTTT | CASSEGPIEQGRFNQPQHF
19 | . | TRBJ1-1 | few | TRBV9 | TGTGCCAGCAGCGTAGAGGGGAGGGGCTCGTTCGGCATGAACACTGAAGCTTTCTTT | CASSVEGRGSFGMNTEAFF
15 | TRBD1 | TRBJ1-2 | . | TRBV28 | TGTGCCAGCAGTTCGGCCGACAGGGGCGCCTATGGCTACACCTTC | CASSSADRGAYGYTF
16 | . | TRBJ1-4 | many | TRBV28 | TGTGCCAGCAGTTTCCCGACCAGGGGCACGGATGAAAAACTGTTTTTT | CASSFPTRGTDEKLFF
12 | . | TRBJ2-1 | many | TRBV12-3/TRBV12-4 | TGTGCCAGCAGTTTGTCATACAATGAGCAGTTCTTC | CASSLSYNEQFF
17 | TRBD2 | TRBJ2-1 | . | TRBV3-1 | TGTGCCAGCAGCCAAAAAGCGGGACCACCAGGAAACAATGAGCAGTTCTTC | CASSQKAGPPGNNEQFF
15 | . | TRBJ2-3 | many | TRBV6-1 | TGTGCCAGCAGCCCTCTGGCGGCCAGCACAGATACGCAGTATTTT | CASSPLAASTDTQYF
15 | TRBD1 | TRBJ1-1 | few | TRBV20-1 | TGCAGTGCTAGGTTCCGGACAGGGAATCAAGGTGAAGCTTTCTTT | CSARFRTGNQGEAFF
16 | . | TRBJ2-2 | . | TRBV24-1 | TGTGCCACCAGTAGGGGCAGGAGGTCGAACACCGGGGAGCTGTTTTTT | CATSRGRRSNTGELFF
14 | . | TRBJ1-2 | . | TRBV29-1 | TGCAGCGTTTGGGTTCGATGGTCTGGCTATGGCTACACCTTC | CSVWVRWSGYGYTF
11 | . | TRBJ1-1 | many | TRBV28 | TGTGTTATAAAGGGTAACACTGAAGCTTTCTTT | CVIKGNTEAFF
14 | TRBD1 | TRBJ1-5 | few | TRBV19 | TGTGCCAGTACCGAGGCAGGGGGTCGTCAGCCCCAGCATTTT | CASTEAGGRQPQHF
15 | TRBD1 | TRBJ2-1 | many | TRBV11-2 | TGTGCCAGCAGCGCCGACAGGGAACCCTACAATGAGCAGTTCTTC | CASSADREPYNEQFF
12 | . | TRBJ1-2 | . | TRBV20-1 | TGCAGTGCCCTTCTTGGTTACTATGGCTACACCTTC | CSALLGYYGYTF
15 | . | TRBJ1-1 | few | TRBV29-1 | TGCAGCGTTGAAAGGTCGCGCGAATTGAACACTGAAGCTTTCTTT | CSVERSRELNTEAFF
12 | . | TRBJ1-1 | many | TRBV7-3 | TGTGCCAGCAGCATGACTTGGGCGGAAGCTTTCTTT | CASSMTWAEAFF
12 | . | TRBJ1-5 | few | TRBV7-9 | TGTGCCAGCAGCGGAGGGCCACAGCCCCAGCATTTT | CASSGGPQPQHF
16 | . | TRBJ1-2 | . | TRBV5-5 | TGTGCCAGCAGCTTAAGAGACAGGCGGATTAACTATGGCTACACCTTC | CASSLRDRRINYGYTF
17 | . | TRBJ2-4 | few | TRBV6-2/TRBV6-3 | TGTGCCAGCAGTTACTCGAAGGGACCGATAGCCAAAAACATTCAGTACTTC | CASSYSKGPIAKNIQYF
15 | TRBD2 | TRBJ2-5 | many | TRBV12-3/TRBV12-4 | TGTGCCAGCAGTCCCGGGACTAGCATTTCGGAGACCCAGTACTTC | CASSPGTSISETQYF
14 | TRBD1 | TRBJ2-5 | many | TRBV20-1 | TGCAGTGCAAATTGGGACAGGCGCAGGGGGACCCAGTACTTC | CSANWDRRRGTQYF
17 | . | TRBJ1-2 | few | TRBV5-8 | TGTGCCAGCAGCTTCAGAAGGGGGACTAGGACTAACTATGGCTACACCTTC | CASSFRRGTRTNYGYTF
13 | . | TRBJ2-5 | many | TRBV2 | TGTGCCAGCAGCGGGTCATGGCAAGAGACCCAGTACTTC | CASSGSWQETQYF
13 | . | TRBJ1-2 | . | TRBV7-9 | TGTGCCAGCAGCTTTGGGACTCTATATGGCTACACCTTC | CASSFGTLYGYTF
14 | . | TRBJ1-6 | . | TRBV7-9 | TGTGCCAGCAGCCCTCTGGACCCGTCTTCACCCCTCCACTTT | CASSPLDPSSPLHF
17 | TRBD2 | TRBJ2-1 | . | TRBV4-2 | TGTGCCAGCAGCCAAGATGGCGGGGCGGGGGGGGGAAATGAGCAGTTCTTC | CASSQDGGAGGGNEQFF
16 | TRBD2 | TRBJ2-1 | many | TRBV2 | TGTGCCAGCACTATGCGGGGACTAGCGGATTACAATGAGCAGTTCTTC | CASTMRGLADYNEQFF
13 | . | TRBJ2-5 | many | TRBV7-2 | TGTGCCAGCAGCAGGGGGACTACGGAGACCCAGTACTTC | CASSRGTTETQYF
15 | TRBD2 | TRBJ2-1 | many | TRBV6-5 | TGTGCCAGCAGTTATACCGGGACTAGTTTATATGAGCAGTTCTTC | CASSYTGTSLYEQFF
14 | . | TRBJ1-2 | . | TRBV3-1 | TGTGCCAGCAGCCAAGATGCGGGGGGGCATGGCTACACCTTC | CASSQDAGGHGYTF
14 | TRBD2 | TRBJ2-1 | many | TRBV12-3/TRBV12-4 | TGTGCCAGCAGGCCCAGCGGGGACCACAATGAGCAGTTCTTC | CASRPSGDHNEQFF
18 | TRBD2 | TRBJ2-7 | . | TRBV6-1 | TGTGCCAGCAGCAGCGGACTAGCGGGACTGGGGGTGTCCAACGAGCAGTACTTC | CASSSGLAGLGVSNEQYF
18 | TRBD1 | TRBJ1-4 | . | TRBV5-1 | TGCGCCAGCAGCTTGGCCCCCCCGCGACAGGGAGCTAATGAAAAACTGTTTTTT | CASSLAPPRQGANEKLFF
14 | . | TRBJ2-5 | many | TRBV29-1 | TGCAGCGTCCAGGCTATCAATTGGGAAGAGACCCAGTACTTC | CSVQAINWEETQYF
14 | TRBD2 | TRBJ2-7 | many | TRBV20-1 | TGCAGTGCTAGAGTAGCCAGGGGACTAGGCGAGCAGTACTTC | CSARVARGLGEQYF
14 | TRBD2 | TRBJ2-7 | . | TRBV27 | TGTGCCAGCAGTCAGCCGGGACTAGTAAACGAGCAGTACTTC | CASSQPGLVNEQYF
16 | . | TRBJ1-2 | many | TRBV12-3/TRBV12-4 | TGTGCCAGCAGTTTAGGCACCCCGGGAGCTAACTATGGCTACACCTTC | CASSLGTPGANYGYTF
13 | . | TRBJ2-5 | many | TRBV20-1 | TGCAGTGCTAGATTCTTCTCTGCGGAGACCCAGTACTTC | CSARFFSAETQYF
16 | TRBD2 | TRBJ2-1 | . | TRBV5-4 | TGTGCCAGCAGCTTGCGCCTAGCGGGAGTATCCAATGAGCAGTTCTTC | CASSLRLAGVSNEQFF
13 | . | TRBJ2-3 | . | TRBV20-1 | TGCAGTGCTCCAGGGGACTCAACAGATACGCAGTATTTT | CSAPGDSTDTQYF
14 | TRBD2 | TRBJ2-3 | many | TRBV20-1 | TGCAGTGCTTCGACTAGCGGGATCACAGATACGCAGTATTTT | CSASTSGITDTQYF
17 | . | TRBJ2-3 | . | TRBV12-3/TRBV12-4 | TGTGCCAGCACCCGGGGACGGTTACTTACTAGCACAGATACGCAGTATTTT | CASTRGRLLTSTDTQYF